This TCR beta chain was captured in a study of shared clonotypes between healthy human individuals. The CDR3 contains 11 residues. Trimming pared 5 bases from V and 5 bases from J, leaving 3 bases between. From germline, CDR1 is LNHDA and CDR2 SQIVND (reference sequence). For this clone: The antigen is undetermined.

Unsorted PBMC DNA sequencing spanned ten immunoSEQ deep assay plates. The data were produced by immunoSEQ multiplex PCR, yet TCRdb's version contains in-frame clones alone and is incomplete. The sample holds around 530,000 clones, around 77% seen once. Every contributor of samples was a Caucasian grown-up residing in Nashville, Tennessee. The study used 98 million or so PBMCs per unsorted sample for genomic DNA. General study points: Represented diversity (both genetic and exposure-history) was limited by the small number of donors.

This TCR came from a woman aged 35 to 49 in good health. Some clones in this sample may be carry-over from other donors' samples. J is TRBJ2-2 and V is TRBV19; no clear D. The specimen was PBMCs. The CDR3 bases are TGTGCCAGTAGTGTTACCGGGGAGCTGTTTTTT. Protein: CASSVTGELFF.